One sample yielded the 18 T cell receptor beta chains listed below, sequenced in a study of cytomegalovirus exposure and HLA in healthy donors. The PCR was carried out with 60 Vbeta primers and 13 Jbeta primers. This table comes from immunoSEQ multiplex PCR, and its TCRdb copy is limited to in-frame clones, with some not included. The data show around 150,000 clones, approximately 85% seen once. Sequenced sample: PBMCs. The receptors originated from a man younger than 35 in good health and CMV-seropositive.

This chain connects TRBV11-3 to TRBJ2-2, with 7 bases matching TRBD1. Germline CDR1 reads SGHNT; CDR2 reads YENEEA. The J segment lost 1 base and the V segment lost 4 bases, leaving 12 bases of the junction unmatched. The CDR3 loop spans 18 amino acids. The CDR3 sequence is CASSSHRDRNQNTGELFF. The CDR3 region has the DNA TGTGCCAGCAGCTCACACCGGGACAGAAACCAGAACACCGGGGAGCTGTTTTTT.

V usage is TRBV6-5 and J usage is TRBJ2-7; the match to TRBD2 covers 8 bases. The CDR3 has 14 residues. The germline gives CDR1 MNHEY, CDR2 SVGAGI. Unmatched junction bases numbered 3, after V lost 5 bases and J lost 0 bases. CDR3 residues: CASSRTSRSYEQYF. Here the CDR3 DNA reads TGTGCCAGCAGTAGGACTAGCCGCTCCTACGAGCAGTACTTC.

This clone was observed once. The chain joins TRBV6-4 to TRBJ2-7; 8 nucleotides align to TRBD2. J was trimmed by 1 base and V by 8 bases; bases with no gene match: 13. The CDR3 runs 16 residues. Germline V CDR1 and CDR2: MRHNA, SNTAGT. The CDR3 loop is CASRRAGALLSYEQYF. The CDR3 nucleotides read TGTGCCAGCCGTCGAGCGGGGGCCTTACTTTCCTACGAGCAGTACTTC.

V and J are TRBV2 and TRBJ2-3; 12 bases map to TRBD2. J was trimmed by 6 bases and V by 4 bases; bases with no gene match: 5. The CDR3 covers 15 residues. Germline V gene sequence: CDR1 SNHLY, CDR2 FYNNEI. The CDR3 is CASSVLAGGQDTQYF. The CDR3, as DNA: TGTGCCAGCAGTGTCCTAGCGGGGGGGCAGGATACGCAGTATTTT.

Note on this clone: The same CDR3 also results from other DNA sequences found in this sample. This chain connects TRBV6-5 to TRBJ2-3, with D maybe TRBD2 (5 bases). Germline CDR1 and CDR2: MNHEY and SVGAGI. V lost 0 bases and J lost 0, with 7 bases in between. The CDR3 length is 15 residues. The CDR3 region has the DNA TGTGCCAGCAGTTACTCGGGCGGGAGCACAGATACGCAGTATTTT. Translation: CASSYSGGSTDTQYF.

The V call is TRBV9, the J call TRBJ2-6, with D unclear. In germline, CDR1 is SGDLS, CDR2 YYNGEE. V was trimmed by 2 bases and J by 2 bases, leaving 5 bases between them. This CDR3 has 14 amino acids. This CDR3 is CASSVTPGANVLTF. CDR3 DNA: TGTGCCAGCAGCGTGACTCCTGGGGCCAACGTCCTGACTTTC.

The J gene is TRBJ2-6, the V gene TRBV11-1, with D hard to call. Germline-derived CDR1 and CDR2 are SGHAT and FQDESV (reference sequence). The CDR3 loop spans 19 amino acids. Deletions cut 5 bases from V and 4 bases from J, with 24 bases between. The CDR3 region is CASSRYLGLSSPGANVLTF. For the CDR3, the DNA is TGTGCCAGCAGCCGCTACCTGGGCCTATCCTCCCCCGGGGCCAACGTCCTGACTTTC.

The V and J genes are TRBV29-1 and TRBJ1-1; 8 bases are a match to TRBD1. Per germline, CDR1 SQVTM and CDR2 ANQGSEA. This CDR3 has 14 amino acids. The J segment lost 0 bases and the V segment lost 5 bases, leaving 5 bases of the junction unmatched. CDR3 in amino acids: CSVFKTGVNTEAFF. CDR3 bases: TGCAGCGTTTTTAAGACAGGGGTGAACACTGAAGCTTTCTTT.

This sequence joins TRBV16 and TRBJ1-1, with D possibly TRBD1 on 5 matching bases. The germline gives CDR1 KGHSY, CDR2 FQNENV. CDR3 size: 16 residues. Trimming pared 0 bases from V and 3 bases from J, leaving 14 bases between. This chain's CDR3 is CASSQSSVRGYTEAFF. The CDR3 coding sequence is TGTGCCAGCAGCCAATCATCCGTAAGGGGATACACTGAAGCTTTCTTT.

The table lists this clone with a few counts. The chain combines TRBV6-1 with TRBJ2-2; D is perhaps TRBD1 (5 bases). V lost 0 bases and J 0 bases, leaving 8 bases between the germline ends. The V gene's germline CDR1 is MNHNS and CDR2 SASEGT. The CDR3 sequence is 16 residues long. As DNA, the CDR3 is TGTGCCAGCAGTGAAGCCCAGGGCCCGAACACCGGGGAGCTGTTTTTT. This sequence encodes CASSEAQGPNTGELFF.

This chain links TRBV6-6 with TRBJ1-5; tentatively, D is TRBD1 (6 bases). The CDR3 is 16 residues long. CDR1 and CDR2 (germline): MNHNY, SVGAGI (reference sequence). With 7 bases removed from V and 2 bases from J, the gap between germline ends came to 18 bases. CDR3 sequence (DNA): TGTGCCAGCATTCAAACAGGGAGATCTGGCAATCAGCCCCAGCATTTT. Translation: CASIQTGRSGNQPQHF.

V and J are TRBV19 and TRBJ1-2; 9 bases are a match to TRBD1. V lost 4 bases and J lost 8; bases outside the gene matches: 5. In germline, CDR1 is LNHDA, CDR2 SQIVND (reference sequence). This CDR3 has 13 residues. DNA for the CDR3: TGTGCCAGTAGTACACAGGGGGCCAAGGGCTACACCTTC. This encodes CASSTQGAKGYTF.

Remarks on this clone: This sample includes further DNA sequences coding for the same CDR3. The chain has TRBV6-6 and TRBJ2-1, with D tentatively TRBD1 (5 bases). The V gene lost 0 bases and the J gene lost 4 bases, with 13 bases spanning the gap. The CDR3 sequence is 16 residues long. The germline CDR1 and CDR2 sequences are MNHNY and SVGAGI (reference sequence). The CDR3 spells CASSYSQGVGYNEQFF. CDR3 DNA: TGTGCCAGCAGTTACTCCCAGGGTGTAGGGTACAATGAGCAGTTCTTC.

This chain connects TRBV4-1 to TRBJ1-3, with 12 bases matching TRBD1. Germline V CDR1 and CDR2: MGHRA, YSYEKL. Losses at the gene ends were 3 bases for V and 4 bases for J; bases not matched to a gene: 13. The CDR3 contains 19 residues. CDR3 nucleotides: TGCGCCAGCAGCCATCCCCCAGGCGGGACAGGGGGCTTCGGAAACACCATATATTTT. Translating gives CASSHPPGGTGGFGNTIYF.

The V and J genes are TRBV6-5 and TRBJ1-1; maybe TRBD1 (6 bases). This CDR3 contains 14 residues. Trimming shortened V by 2 bases and J by 8 bases, and 15 bases separated the two germline ends. Germline CDR1 is MNHEY and CDR2 is SVGAGI. The CDR3: CASSYARGGPEAFF. Here the CDR3 DNA reads TGTGCCAGCAGTTACGCCCGGGGGGGGCCCGAAGCTTTCTTT.

The chain uses TRBV29-1 and TRBJ1-3; D perhaps matches TRBD1 (5 bases). CDR1 and CDR2 (germline): SQVTM, ANQGSEA. CDR3 length: 13 amino acids. V lost 7 bases and J 5 bases, leaving 15 bases between the germline ends. CDR3: CSAGHGERNTIYF. CDR3 nucleotide sequence: TGCAGCGCAGGACACGGAGAACGAAACACCATATATTTT.

This sequence joins TRBV7-2 and TRBJ2-2; 11 bases are a match to TRBD2. CDR1 and CDR2 from the germline V gene are SGHTA and FQGNSA. CDR3 length equals 17 residues. The trim removed 4 bases at V and 3 bases at J, leaving 7 bases unmatched. Here the CDR3 reads CASSYRSGGAYTGELFF. DNA of the CDR3: TGTGCCAGCAGCTACCGTAGCGGGGGGGCTTACACCGGGGAGCTGTTTTTT. Combining the CDR3 with reference TRBV7-2 and TRBJ2-2 gives the whole variable domain GAGVSQSPSNKVTEKGKDVELRCDPISGHTALYWYRQSLGQGLEFLIYFQGNSAPDKSGLPSDRFSAERTGGSVSTLTIQRTQQEDSAVYLCASSYRSGGAYTGELFFGEGSRLTVL.

The V gene is TRBV9, the J gene TRBJ2-7, with 13 bases aligning to TRBD2. J gave up 3 bases and V 4 bases, and 7 bases lay outside the gene matches. The germline V gene has CDR1 SGDLS and CDR2 YYNGEE. The length of the CDR3 is 16 residues. DNA for the CDR3: TGTGCCAGCAGCCCGATACTAGCGGGGGGGGTCTACGAGCAGTACTTC. It codes for CASSPILAGGVYEQYF.